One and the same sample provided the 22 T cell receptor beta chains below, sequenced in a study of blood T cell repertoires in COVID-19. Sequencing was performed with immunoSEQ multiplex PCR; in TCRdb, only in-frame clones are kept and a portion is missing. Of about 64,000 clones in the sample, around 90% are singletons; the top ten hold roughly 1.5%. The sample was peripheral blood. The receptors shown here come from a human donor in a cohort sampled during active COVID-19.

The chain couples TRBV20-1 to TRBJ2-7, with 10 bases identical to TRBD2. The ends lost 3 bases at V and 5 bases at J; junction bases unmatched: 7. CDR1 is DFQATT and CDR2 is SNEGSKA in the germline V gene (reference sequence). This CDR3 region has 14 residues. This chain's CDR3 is CSASLASGSHEQYF. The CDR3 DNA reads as TGCAGTGCTAGTCTCGCTAGCGGGAGCCACGAGCAGTACTTC.

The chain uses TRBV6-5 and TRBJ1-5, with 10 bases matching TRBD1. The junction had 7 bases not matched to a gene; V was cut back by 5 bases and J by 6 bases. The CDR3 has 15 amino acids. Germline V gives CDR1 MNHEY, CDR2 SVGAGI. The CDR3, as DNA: TGTGCCAGCAGTCCCGGGACAGGGGACAGTCAGCCCCAGCATTTT. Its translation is CASSPGTGDSQPQHF.

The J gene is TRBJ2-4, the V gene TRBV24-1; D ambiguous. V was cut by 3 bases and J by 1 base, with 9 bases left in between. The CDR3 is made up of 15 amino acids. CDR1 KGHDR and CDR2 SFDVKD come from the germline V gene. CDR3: CATSDTSAAKNIQYF. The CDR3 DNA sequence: TGTGCCACCAGTGATACAAGCGCGGCCAAAAACATTCAGTACTTC.

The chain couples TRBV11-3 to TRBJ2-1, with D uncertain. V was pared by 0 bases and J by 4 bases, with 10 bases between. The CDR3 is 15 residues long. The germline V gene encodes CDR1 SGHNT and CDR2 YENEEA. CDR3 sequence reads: CASSLEGLEYNEQFF. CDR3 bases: TGTGCCAGCAGCTTAGAGGGTCTAGAGTACAATGAGCAGTTCTTC.

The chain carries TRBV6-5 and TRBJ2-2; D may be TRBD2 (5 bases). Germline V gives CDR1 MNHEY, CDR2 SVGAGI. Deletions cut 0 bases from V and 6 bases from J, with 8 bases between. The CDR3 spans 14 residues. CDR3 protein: CASSYSDLAGELFF. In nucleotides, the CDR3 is TGTGCCAGCAGTTACTCGGACTTAGCCGGGGAGCTGTTTTTT.

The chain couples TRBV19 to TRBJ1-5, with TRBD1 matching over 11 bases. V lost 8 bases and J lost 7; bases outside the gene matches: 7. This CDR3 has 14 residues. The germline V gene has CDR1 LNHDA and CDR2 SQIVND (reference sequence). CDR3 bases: TGTGCCAGTGGGGGGACAGGGGGTGGACAGCCCCAGCATTTT. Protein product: CASGGTGGGQPQHF.

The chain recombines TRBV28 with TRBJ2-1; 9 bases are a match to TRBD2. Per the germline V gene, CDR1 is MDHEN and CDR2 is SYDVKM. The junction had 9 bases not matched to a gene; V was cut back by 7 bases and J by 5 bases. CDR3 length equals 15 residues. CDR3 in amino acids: CASKKGLAINNEQFF. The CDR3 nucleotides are TGTGCCAGCAAGAAAGGACTAGCGATTAACAATGAGCAGTTCTTC.

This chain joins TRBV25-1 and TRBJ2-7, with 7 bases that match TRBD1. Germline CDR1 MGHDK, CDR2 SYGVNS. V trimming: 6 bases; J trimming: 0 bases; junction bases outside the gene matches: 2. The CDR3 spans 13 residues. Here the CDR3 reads CASRYRGSYEQYF. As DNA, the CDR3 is TGTGCCAGCAGGTACAGGGGCTCCTACGAGCAGTACTTC.

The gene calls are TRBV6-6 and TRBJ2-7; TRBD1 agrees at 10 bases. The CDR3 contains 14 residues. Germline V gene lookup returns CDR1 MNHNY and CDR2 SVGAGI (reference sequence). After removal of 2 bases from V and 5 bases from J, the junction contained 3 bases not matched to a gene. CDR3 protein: CASSYLGTGDEQYF. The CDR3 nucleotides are TGTGCCAGCAGTTACCTCGGGACAGGGGACGAGCAGTACTTC.

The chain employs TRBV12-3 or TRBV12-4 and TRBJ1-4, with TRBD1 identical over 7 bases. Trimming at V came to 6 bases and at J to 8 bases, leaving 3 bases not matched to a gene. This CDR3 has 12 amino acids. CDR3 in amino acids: CASRTGDEKLFF. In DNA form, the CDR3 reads TGTGCCAGCAGAACAGGGGACGAAAAACTGTTTTTT.

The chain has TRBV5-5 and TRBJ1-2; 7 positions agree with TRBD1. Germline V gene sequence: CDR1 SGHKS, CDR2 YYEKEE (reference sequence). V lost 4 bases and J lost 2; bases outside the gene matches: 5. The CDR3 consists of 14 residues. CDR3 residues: CASSRQGGNYGYTF. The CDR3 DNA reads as TGTGCCAGCAGCCGACAGGGCGGAAACTATGGCTACACCTTC. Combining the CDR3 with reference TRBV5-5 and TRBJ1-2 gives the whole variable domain DAGVTQSPTHLIKTRGQQVTLRCSPISGHKSVSWYQQVLGQGPQFIFQYYEKEERGRGNFPDRFSARQFPNYSSELNVNALLLGDSALYLCASSRQGGNYGYTFGSGTRLTVV.

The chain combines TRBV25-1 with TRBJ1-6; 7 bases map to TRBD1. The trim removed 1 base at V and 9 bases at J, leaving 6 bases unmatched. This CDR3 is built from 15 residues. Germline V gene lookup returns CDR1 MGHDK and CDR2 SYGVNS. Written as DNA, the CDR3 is TGTGCCAGCAGTGAATCAGACAGGGTTTCTTCACCCCTCCACTTT. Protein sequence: CASSESDRVSSPLHF.

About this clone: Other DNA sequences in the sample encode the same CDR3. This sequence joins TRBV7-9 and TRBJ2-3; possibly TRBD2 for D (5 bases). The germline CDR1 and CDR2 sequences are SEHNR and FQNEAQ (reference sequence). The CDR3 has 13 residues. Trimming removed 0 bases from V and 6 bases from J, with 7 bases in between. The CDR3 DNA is TGTGCCAGCAGCTTAGCGGGAGCGGATACGCAGTATTTT. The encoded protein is CASSLAGADTQYF. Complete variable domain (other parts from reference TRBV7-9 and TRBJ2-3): DTGVSQNPRHKITKRGQNVTFRCDPISEHNRLYWYRQTLGQGPEFLTYFQNEAQLEKSRLLSDRFSAERPKGSFSTLEIQRTEQGDSAMYLCASSLAGADTQYFGPGTRLTVL.

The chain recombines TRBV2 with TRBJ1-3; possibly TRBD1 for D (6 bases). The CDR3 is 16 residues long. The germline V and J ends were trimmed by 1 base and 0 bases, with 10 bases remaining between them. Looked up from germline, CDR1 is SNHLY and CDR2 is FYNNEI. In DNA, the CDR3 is TGTGCCAGCAGTGAAGGGGCAGGGGCCTCTGGAAACACCATATATTTT. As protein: CASSEGAGASGNTIYF.

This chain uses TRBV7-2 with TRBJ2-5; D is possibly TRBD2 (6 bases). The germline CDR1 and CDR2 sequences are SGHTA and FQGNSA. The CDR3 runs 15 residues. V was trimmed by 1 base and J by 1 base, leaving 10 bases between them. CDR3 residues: CASSLGGEAQETQYF. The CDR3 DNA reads TGTGCCAGCAGCTTAGGGGGGGAAGCCCAAGAGACCCAGTACTTC.

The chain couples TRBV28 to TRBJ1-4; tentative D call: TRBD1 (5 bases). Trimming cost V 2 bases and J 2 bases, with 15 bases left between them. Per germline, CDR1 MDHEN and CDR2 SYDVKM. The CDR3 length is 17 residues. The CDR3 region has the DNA TGTGCCAGCAGTTTAGGGGTGTCGGGGGGGACTAATGAAAAACTGTTTTTT. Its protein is CASSLGVSGGTNEKLFF.

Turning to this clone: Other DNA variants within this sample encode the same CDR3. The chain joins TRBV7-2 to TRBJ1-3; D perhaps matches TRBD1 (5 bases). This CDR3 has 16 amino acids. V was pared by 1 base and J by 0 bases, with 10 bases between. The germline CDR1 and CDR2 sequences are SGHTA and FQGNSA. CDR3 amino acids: CASSLGSGGSGNTIYF. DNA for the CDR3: TGTGCCAGCAGCTTAGGATCCGGGGGCTCTGGAAACACCATATATTTT.

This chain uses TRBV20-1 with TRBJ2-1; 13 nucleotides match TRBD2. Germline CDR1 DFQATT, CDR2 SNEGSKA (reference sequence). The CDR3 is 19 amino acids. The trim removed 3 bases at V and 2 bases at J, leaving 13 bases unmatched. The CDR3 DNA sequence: TGCAGTGCTAGTGGGGCAACTAGCGGGAGGGCCGGGCCCTACAATGAGCAGTTCTTC. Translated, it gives CSASGATSGRAGPYNEQFF.

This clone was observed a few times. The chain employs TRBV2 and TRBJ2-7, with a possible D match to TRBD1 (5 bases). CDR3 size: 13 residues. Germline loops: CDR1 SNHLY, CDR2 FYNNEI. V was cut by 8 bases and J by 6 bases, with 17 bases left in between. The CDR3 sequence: CASGSGKVGEQYF. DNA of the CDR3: TGTGCCAGCGGCTCAGGGAAGGTCGGCGAGCAGTACTTC.

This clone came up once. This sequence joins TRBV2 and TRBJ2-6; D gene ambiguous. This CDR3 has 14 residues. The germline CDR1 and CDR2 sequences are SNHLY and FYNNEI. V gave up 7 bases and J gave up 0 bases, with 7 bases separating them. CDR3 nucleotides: TGTGCCAGCAATGAGTACTCTGGGGCCAACGTCCTGACTTTC. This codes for CASNEYSGANVLTF.

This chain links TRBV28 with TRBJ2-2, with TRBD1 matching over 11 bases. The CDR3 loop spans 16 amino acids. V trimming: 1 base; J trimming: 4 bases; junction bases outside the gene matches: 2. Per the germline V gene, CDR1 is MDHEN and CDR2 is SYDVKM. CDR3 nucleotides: TGTGCCAGCAGTTTATCCGGGACAGGGGGCACCGGGGAGCTGTTTTTT. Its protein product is CASSLSGTGGTGELFF.

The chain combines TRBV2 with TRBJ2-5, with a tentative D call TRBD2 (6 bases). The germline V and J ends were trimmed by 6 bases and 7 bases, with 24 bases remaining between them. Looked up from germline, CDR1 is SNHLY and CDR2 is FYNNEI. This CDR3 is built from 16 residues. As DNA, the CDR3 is TGTGCCAGCAGAGCTCTAGCGTCCGGGGCCTCAGGGACCCAGTACTTC. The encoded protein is CASRALASGASGTQYF. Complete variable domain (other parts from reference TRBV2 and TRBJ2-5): EPEVTQTPSHQVTQMGQEVILRCVPISNHLYFYWYRQILGQKVEFLVSFYNNEISEKSEIFDDQFSVERPDGSNFTLKIRSTKLEDSAMYFCASRALASGASGTQYFGPGTRLLVL.